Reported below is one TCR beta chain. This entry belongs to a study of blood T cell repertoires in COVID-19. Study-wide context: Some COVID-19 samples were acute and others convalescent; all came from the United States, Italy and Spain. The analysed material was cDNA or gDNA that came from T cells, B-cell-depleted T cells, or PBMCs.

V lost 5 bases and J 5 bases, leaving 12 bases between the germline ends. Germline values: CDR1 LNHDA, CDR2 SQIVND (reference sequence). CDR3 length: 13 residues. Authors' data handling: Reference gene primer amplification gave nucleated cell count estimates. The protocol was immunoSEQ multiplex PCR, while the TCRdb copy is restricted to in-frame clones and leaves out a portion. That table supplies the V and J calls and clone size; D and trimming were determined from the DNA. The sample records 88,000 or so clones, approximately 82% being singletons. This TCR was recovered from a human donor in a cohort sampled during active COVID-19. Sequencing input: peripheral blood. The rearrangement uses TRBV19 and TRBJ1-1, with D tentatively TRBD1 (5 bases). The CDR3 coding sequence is TGTGCCAGTAGTCTCAGGGCCCGAACTGAAGCTTTCTTT. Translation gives CASSLRARTEAFF.